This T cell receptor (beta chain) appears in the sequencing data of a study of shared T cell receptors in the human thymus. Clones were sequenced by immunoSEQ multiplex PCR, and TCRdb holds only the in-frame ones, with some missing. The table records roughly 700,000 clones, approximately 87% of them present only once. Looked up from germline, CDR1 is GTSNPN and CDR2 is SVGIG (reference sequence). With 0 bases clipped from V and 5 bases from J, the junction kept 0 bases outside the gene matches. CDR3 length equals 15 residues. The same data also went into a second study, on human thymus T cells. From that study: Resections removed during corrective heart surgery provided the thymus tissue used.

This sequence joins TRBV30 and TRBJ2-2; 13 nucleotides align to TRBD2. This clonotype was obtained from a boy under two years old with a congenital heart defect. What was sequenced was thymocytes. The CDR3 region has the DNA TGTGCCTGGAGTGTACTAGCGGGAGGGACCGGGGAGCTGTTTTTT. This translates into CAWSVLAGGTGELFF.